What follows describes a single T cell receptor (beta chain). This record belongs to a study of shared T cell receptors in the human thymus. The protocol was immunoSEQ multiplex PCR, while the TCRdb copy is restricted to in-frame clones and leaves out a portion. The profile shows hundreds of thousands of clones, around 78% of them singletons. CDR3 size: 18 residues. Germline CDR1 is SEHNR and CDR2 is FQNEAQ (reference sequence). Germline trimming cut 0 bases from V and 2 bases from J; bases unmatched to any gene: 11. The same sample was also used in a study of human thymus T cells. As that study records: The source of the thymus tissue was resections taken during corrective heart surgery. Related research described thymic repertoires that were highly overlapping among unrelated individuals.

The material sequenced was thymocytes. The clonotype originates from a boy younger than two with a congenital heart defect. The V call is TRBV7-9, the J call TRBJ2-7; TRBD1 aligns across 9 bases. The CDR3 reads CASSLARSDRGTPYEQYF. CDR3 DNA: TGTGCCAGCAGCTTAGCGCGGTCCGACAGGGGGACTCCCTACGAGCAGTACTTC.